This passage covers 22 T cell receptor beta chains from one sample sequenced in a study of blood T cell repertoires in COVID-19. The data were produced by immunoSEQ multiplex PCR, yet TCRdb's version contains in-frame clones alone and is incomplete. The data contain about 210,000 clones, 82% of them seen just once; the ten biggest clones take up about 12%. Sequenced material: peripheral blood. These receptors were taken from a woman between 40 and 50 years old with acute or convalescent COVID-19.

The V call is TRBV19, the J call TRBJ1-5; perhaps TRBD1 as D (5 bases). The CDR3 sequence is 15 residues long. The V and J ends lost 7 bases and 4 bases respectively, with 17 bases between them. CDR1 is LNHDA and CDR2 is SQIVND in the germline V gene (reference sequence). The DNA for the CDR3 is TGTGCCAGTACCTACACCCAGGGTAGGAATCAGCCCCAGCATTTT. Protein sequence: CASTYTQGRNQPQHF.

This clone appeared a few times. This chain uses TRBV9 with TRBJ2-7, with 11 bases lining up with TRBD1. The germline gives CDR1 SGDLS, CDR2 YYNGEE. The junction had 4 bases not matched to a gene; V was cut back by 3 bases and J by 2 bases. This CDR3 region has 15 residues. The CDR3 nucleotides are TGTGCCAGCAGCGCCGGGACAGGGGGGACCTACGAGCAGTACTTC. This sequence encodes CASSAGTGGTYEQYF.

The rearrangement links TRBV4-3 to TRBJ1-2; 7 nucleotides line up with TRBD1. CDR3 length: 14 amino acids. Germline V lookup: CDR1 LGHNA, CDR2 YSLEER. J lost 3 bases, V lost 2 bases, and 3 bases had no gene match. CDR3 nucleotide sequence: TGCGCCAGCAGCCAAAACAGGGGTCACTATGGCTACACCTTC. Residues: CASSQNRGHYGYTF.

This clone was seen only once. The CDR3 here is CATSESIGTDTQYF. The DNA for the CDR3 is TGTGCCACCAGTGAATCAATAGGCACAGATACGCAGTATTTT. The rearrangement links TRBV24-1 to TRBJ2-3; D is ambiguous. This CDR3 spans 14 amino acids. V was pared by 4 bases and J by 1 base, with 8 bases between. The germline gives CDR1 KGHDR, CDR2 SFDVKD.

V gene TRBV12-5 combines with J gene TRBJ1-4; 9 positions agree with TRBD1. Germline CDR1 is LGHNT and CDR2 is FRNRAP. The CDR3 length is 17 residues. V dropped 6 bases and J dropped 3; count of bases not matched to a gene: 11. CDR3 loop: CASGYNRGPGSNEKLFF. DNA of the CDR3: TGTGCTAGTGGCTACAACAGGGGGCCGGGATCTAATGAAAAACTGTTTTTT. The full variable domain, in which reference TRBV12-5 and TRBJ1-4 provide the parts outside the CDR3, is DARVTQTPRHKVTEMGQEVTMRCQPILGHNTVFWYRQTMMQGLELLAYFRNRAPLDDSGMPKDRFSAEMPDATLATLKIQPSEPRDSAVYFCASGYNRGPGSNEKLFFGSGTQLSVL.

This clone was seen a few times. This chain joins TRBV6-4 and TRBJ2-7; weak D call: TRBD1 (5 bases). From germline, CDR1 is MRHNA and CDR2 SNTAGT. The CDR3 covers 16 residues. V was trimmed by 2 bases and J by 0 bases, leaving 14 bases between them. The CDR3: CASSDRGAQFSYEQYF. Written as DNA, the CDR3 is TGTGCCAGCAGTGACAGGGGTGCCCAATTCTCCTACGAGCAGTACTTC.

This clone turned up a few times. The CDR3 nucleotides read TGTGCCACCAGCACTGTTGGGGGGGACAGGGGGCGCAGACAGCCCCAGCATTTT. Amino acids: CATSTVGGDRGRRQPQHF. The chain carries TRBV15 and TRBJ1-5; TRBD1 agrees at 12 bases. Germline values: CDR1 LNHNV, CDR2 YYDKDF (reference sequence). This CDR3 region has 18 residues. Trimming at V came to 4 bases and at J to 7 bases, leaving 14 bases not matched to a gene.

This clone was detected many times. The chain couples TRBV6-4 to TRBJ2-1; TRBD1 aligns across 11 bases. J gave up 6 bases and V 2 bases, and 3 bases lay outside the gene matches. The CDR3 sequence is 15 residues long. Germline CDR1 reads MRHNA; CDR2 reads SNTAGT. Here the CDR3 reads CASSDKGTGGNEQFF. CDR3 in DNA: TGTGCCAGCAGTGACAAGGGGACAGGGGGCAATGAGCAGTTCTTC.

The chain joins TRBV4-3 to TRBJ2-7, with D maybe TRBD2 (6 bases). The germline V gene has CDR1 LGHNA and CDR2 YSLEER. V was cut by 6 bases and J by 0 bases, with 12 bases left in between. The CDR3 sequence is 14 residues long. CDR3 sequence: CASREGPNSYEQYF. The CDR3 region has the DNA TGCGCCAGCAGGGAGGGGCCAAACTCCTACGAGCAGTACTTC.

The rearrangement joins TRBV30 to TRBJ1-2; no definite D call. There are 14 residues in the CDR3. Trimming removed 2 bases from V and 0 bases from J, with 10 bases in between. Germline V gene lookup returns CDR1 GTSNPN and CDR2 SVGIG (reference sequence). The CDR3 DNA reads TGTGCCTGGAGTCTGGGCAGTCCTAACTATGGCTACACCTTC. It specifies CAWSLGSPNYGYTF.

The chain carries TRBV12-5 and TRBJ2-1, with 9 bases that match TRBD2. Germline V CDR1 and CDR2: LGHNT, FRNRAP. V was clipped by 2 bases and J by 2 bases; unmatched bases: 1. The CDR3 extends over 15 amino acids. For the CDR3, the DNA is TGTGCTAGTGGTTTGATAGCGGGAGCCTACAATGAGCAGTTCTTC. The encoded protein is CASGLIAGAYNEQFF.

The chain carries TRBV7-2 and TRBJ2-1; 8 positions agree with TRBD1. This CDR3 is built from 19 residues. The ends lost 4 bases at V and 3 bases at J; junction bases unmatched: 17. CDR1 SGHTA and CDR2 FQGNSA come from the germline V gene. CDR3 sequence: CASSSRQGPTQIYYNEQFF. Here the CDR3 DNA reads TGTGCCAGCAGCTCCAGACAGGGGCCTACGCAGATATACTACAATGAGCAGTTCTTC.

The chain uses TRBV27 and TRBJ1-6; possibly TRBD1 for D (5 bases). The CDR3 contains 17 residues. Germline-derived CDR1 and CDR2 are MNHEY and SMNVEV (reference sequence). Trimming removed 7 bases from V and 0 bases from J, with 16 bases in between. CDR3 nucleotides: TGTGCCAGCATGGACGGAACAGGAGTCTCCTATAATTCACCCCTCCACTTT. Translating gives CASMDGTGVSYNSPLHF.

This clone showed up many times. The chain uses TRBV19 and TRBJ1-2, with D perhaps matching TRBD1 (5 bases). V lost 4 bases, J lost 5 bases, and 8 bases lay in between. CDR3 size: 12 residues. The V gene's germline CDR1 is LNHDA and CDR2 SQIVND (reference sequence). The DNA for the CDR3 is TGTGCCAGTAGTACCGACAGATATGGCTACACCTTC. It codes for CASSTDRYGYTF. The complete variable domain, with remaining parts taken from reference TRBV19 and TRBJ1-2, reads DGGITQSPKYLFRKEGQNVTLSCEQNLNHDAMYWYRQDPGQGLRLIYYSQIVNDFQKGDIAEGYSVSREKKESFPLTVTSAQKNPTAFYLCASSTDRYGYTFGSGTRLTVV.

The CDR3 loop reads CASRFNSGKATGELFF. In DNA form, the CDR3 reads TGTGCAAGTCGCTTTAATAGCGGGAAGGCCACCGGGGAGCTGTTTTTT. This chain joins TRBV12-2 and TRBJ2-2; the table's TRBD2 call for D was not verified on the DNA. TRBV12-2 is a known pseudogene. CDR3 length equals 16 residues.

This chain joins TRBV10-1 and TRBJ2-7; D gene unclear. The CDR3 spans 14 residues. V was trimmed by 4 bases and J by 7 bases, leaving 17 bases between them. Germline values: CDR1 WNHNN, CDR2 SYGVQD (reference sequence). This CDR3 reads CASSVGRTFGEQYF. Written as DNA, the CDR3 is TGCGCCAGCAGTGTAGGCAGAACCTTCGGGGAGCAGTACTTC.

The V call is TRBV3-1 (or the pseudogene TRBV3-2), the J call TRBJ1-5; D uncertain. CDR1 and CDR2 from the germline V gene are LGHDT and YNNKEL (reference sequence). The CDR3 runs to 10 residues. Deletions cut 11 bases from V and 6 bases from J, with 8 bases between. In DNA, the CDR3 is TGTGCCGCGACGGGTCAGCCCCAGCATTTT. Translation: CAATGQPQHF.

The chain joins TRBV4-1 to TRBJ1-5; possible D gene TRBD1, 6 bases. V lost 3 bases to trimming and J lost 8 bases, with 14 bases between them. This CDR3 is 14 amino acids long. CDR1 is MGHRA, CDR2 YSYEKL, per germline. CDR3 residues: CASSHGDTGKPQHF. CDR3 DNA sequence: TGCGCCAGCAGCCACGGGGACACGGGTAAGCCCCAGCATTTT.

Only one count was recorded for this clone. The CDR3 reads CASSPWTGGEKLFF. As DNA, the CDR3 is TGTGCCAGCAGCCCCTGGACAGGGGGTGAAAAACTGTTTTTT. The chain couples TRBV7-9 to TRBJ1-4, with TRBD1 matching 10 bases. This CDR3 spans 14 amino acids. Unmatched junction bases numbered 4, after V lost 5 bases and J lost 7 bases. Germline loops: CDR1 SEHNR, CDR2 FQNEAQ (reference sequence).

This chain links TRBV12-3 or TRBV12-4 with TRBJ2-7, with TRBD1 matching over 11 bases. V lost 6 bases and J lost 4; bases outside the gene matches: 2. The CDR3 has 13 amino acids. The CDR3 DNA is TGTGCCAGCAGAGGACAGGGGGCTTACGAGCAGTACTTC. Protein: CASRGQGAYEQYF.

This chain connects TRBV3-1 (or the pseudogene TRBV3-2) to TRBJ2-7; the D gene is possibly TRBD2 (5 bases). The CDR3 sequence is 20 residues long. CDR1 and CDR2 from the germline V gene are LGHDT and YNNKEL (reference sequence). Trimming took off 3 bases at V and 3 bases at J, with 30 bases between the two ends. As DNA, the CDR3 is TGTGCCAGCAGCCATTCAAAGACCCATGGAGGAGGCCCGACTCTCTACGAGCAGTACTTC. It yields the protein CASSHSKTHGGGPTLYEQYF.

The table lists this clone with a few counts. The CDR3 spells CASSVKVGQAAFYGYTF. The CDR3 DNA follows: TGTGCCAGCAGTGTTAAAGTCGGACAGGCCGCATTCTATGGCTACACCTTC. This chain joins TRBV6-1 and TRBJ1-2; 7 bases agree with TRBD1. V was pared by 4 bases and J by 4 bases, with 15 bases of the junction left unmatched. The CDR3 loop spans 17 amino acids. Germline assignment: CDR1 MNHNS and CDR2 SASEGT.